These 23 T cell receptor beta chains originate from one sample sequenced in a study of blood T cell repertoires in COVID-19. Clones were sequenced by immunoSEQ multiplex PCR, and TCRdb holds only the in-frame ones, with some missing. The data contain over 35,000 clones, approximately 85% of them singletons. The sequenced sample was peripheral blood. These receptors came from a woman at least 80 years old with COVID-19, enrolled during active disease.

The chain links TRBV18 to TRBJ2-5; D may be TRBD1 (6 bases). V was shortened by 4 bases and J by 2 bases, with 20 bases between the two germline ends. CDR1 is KGHSH and CDR2 is LQKENI in the germline V gene. This CDR3 is built from 17 residues. The CDR3 is CASSRGSIRGMQETQYF. The CDR3 DNA follows: TGTGCCAGCTCACGGGGGTCGATAAGGGGGATGCAAGAGACCCAGTACTTC.

Of note for this clone: The same CDR3 is also encoded by other DNA sequences in this sample. The V call is TRBV9, the J call TRBJ1-5; D might be TRBD1 (5 bases). CDR1 is SGDLS, CDR2 YYNGEE, per germline. The length of the CDR3 is 15 residues. Trimming stripped 0 bases from V and 2 bases from J, with 9 bases between. The CDR3 here is CASSVDGGGNQPQHF. As DNA, the CDR3 is TGTGCCAGCAGCGTAGACGGAGGGGGCAATCAGCCCCAGCATTTT.

This chain joins TRBV6-5 and TRBJ2-7; 8 positions match TRBD1. The germline V gene encodes CDR1 MNHEY and CDR2 SVGAGI. V shed 6 bases, J shed 2 bases, and the junction held 6 bases outside the gene matches. The CDR3 has 14 residues. For the CDR3, the DNA is TGTGCCAGCAGCATTCGGACAGGGACCTACGAGCAGTACTTC. Translated: CASSIRTGTYEQYF.

Here the CDR3 reads CASSYGGDRGHEQYF. CDR3 sequence (DNA): TGTGCCAGCAGTTACGGGGGGGACAGGGGCCACGAGCAGTACTTC. The rearrangement uses TRBV6-5 and TRBJ2-7, with 10 bases identical to TRBD1. The germline gives CDR1 MNHEY, CDR2 SVGAGI. CDR3 length: 15 residues. V lost 2 bases and J lost 5; bases outside the gene matches: 6.

This chain joins TRBV5-4 and TRBJ2-2; 8 bases are shared with TRBD1. The CDR3 has 15 amino acids. Germline lookup yields CDR1 SGHNT and CDR2 YYREEE (reference sequence). Trimming cost V 0 bases and J 4 bases; bases outside gene matches: 2. The CDR3 spells CASSLEQGGTGELFF. The CDR3 bases are TGTGCCAGCAGCTTGGAACAGGGGGGCACCGGGGAGCTGTTTTTT.

This clone has a single count. V is TRBV20-1 and J is TRBJ2-3, with TRBD2 matching 10 bases. After removal of 3 bases from V and 0 bases from J, the junction contained 3 bases not matched to a gene. Germline CDR1 is DFQATT and CDR2 is SNEGSKA (reference sequence). The CDR3 has 15 amino acids. The CDR3 spells CSASGSGRSTDTQYF. The CDR3 region has the DNA TGCAGTGCTAGTGGTAGCGGGAGGAGCACAGATACGCAGTATTTT.

The chain is built from TRBV5-6 and TRBJ1-2, with D unclear. The germline V gene encodes CDR1 SGHDT and CDR2 YYEEEE. The V gene lost 0 bases and the J gene lost 4 bases, with 7 bases spanning the gap. The CDR3 extends over 13 amino acids. The CDR3 nucleotides are TGTGCCAGCAGCTTGGGGGAGACCTATGGCTACACCTTC. Residues: CASSLGETYGYTF.

In this sample, this clone turned up a few times. V usage is TRBV6-2 or TRBV6-3 and J usage is TRBJ1-5, with 9 nucleotides matching TRBD1. This CDR3 spans 16 amino acids. V dropped 4 bases and J dropped 4; count of bases not matched to a gene: 8. The germline V gene has CDR1 MNHEY and CDR2 SVGEGT. Here the CDR3 DNA reads TGTGCCAGCAGTTCGTCCGGGACAGGGCCTAATCAGCCCCAGCATTTT. Protein: CASSSSGTGPNQPQHF.

V is TRBV4-1 and J is TRBJ2-7, with TRBD2 as a possible D gene (5 bases). V dropped 1 base and J dropped 4 bases, with 14 bases sitting between them. Germline V gene data show CDR1 as MGHRA and CDR2 as YSYEKL. The CDR3 has 15 residues. CDR3 residues: CASSQVQSGEYEQYF. As DNA, the CDR3 is TGCGCCAGCAGCCAAGTGCAGAGTGGGGAGTACGAGCAGTACTTC.

This clone was counted between two and nine times. The chain uses TRBV18 and TRBJ1-5; D might be TRBD1 (5 bases). Trimming took 8 bases from V and 0 from J, leaving 14 bases between them. This CDR3 is built from 15 residues. CDR1 and CDR2 (germline): KGHSH, LQKENI. This chain's CDR3 is CASRAGGNSNQPQHF. The CDR3 coding sequence is TGTGCCAGCCGCGCGGGGGGAAATAGCAATCAGCCCCAGCATTTT.

The chain joins TRBV5-1 to TRBJ1-1; a weak D match, TRBD1 (6 bases). This CDR3 is 14 amino acids long. From germline, CDR1 is SGHRS and CDR2 YFSETQ. V lost 0 bases and J 4 bases, leaving 10 bases between the germline ends. As DNA, the CDR3 is TGCGCCAGCAGCTTGGTGGGGGCGCGCACTGAAGCTTTCTTT. This encodes CASSLVGARTEAFF.

V is TRBV7-2 and J is TRBJ1-1, with D possibly being TRBD1 (6 bases). Deletions cut 6 bases from V and 5 bases from J, with 16 bases between. The CDR3 runs to 14 residues. Per germline, CDR1 SGHTA and CDR2 FQGNSA. For the CDR3, the DNA is TGTGCCAGCAGTCCCGGGGGGGGGCGTACTGAAGCTTTCTTT. Its translation is CASSPGGGRTEAFF.

This chain joins TRBV5-1 and TRBJ1-1; D uncertain. The germline V gene has CDR1 SGHRS and CDR2 YFSETQ. Trimming shortened V by 3 bases and J by 1 base, and 7 bases separated the two germline ends. The CDR3 consists of 13 residues. The CDR3 reads CASSSAGNTEAFF. CDR3 nucleotide sequence: TGCGCCAGCAGCTCCGCAGGGAACACTGAAGCTTTCTTT.

V and J are TRBV6-2 or TRBV6-3 and TRBJ1-6, with D perhaps TRBD1 (5 bases). Looked up from germline, CDR1 is MNHEY and CDR2 is SVGEGT. This CDR3 region has 13 residues. V was shortened by 2 bases and J by 9 bases, with 8 bases between the two germline ends. In DNA, the CDR3 is TGTGCCAGCAGTTACGACAGAGCTTCACCCCTCCACTTT. Translated, it gives CASSYDRASPLHF.

The V and J genes are TRBV27 and TRBJ2-7; D is unclear. Germline CDR1 reads MNHEY; CDR2 reads SMNVEV (reference sequence). V was pared by 4 bases and J by 2 bases, with 9 bases between. This CDR3 region has 13 residues. CDR3 DNA: TGTGCCAGCAGTTCTAACCCCGCCTACGAGCAGTACTTC. This codes for CASSSNPAYEQYF.

V usage is TRBV18 and J usage is TRBJ1-5; D gene ambiguous. Germline lookup yields CDR1 KGHSH and CDR2 LQKENI. V was shortened by 2 bases and J by 4 bases, with 6 bases between the two germline ends. The CDR3 spans 13 residues. The CDR3 bases are TGTGCCAGCTCACCAGACAAAAATCAGCCCCAGCATTTT. Protein: CASSPDKNQPQHF.

The V gene is TRBV6-2 or TRBV6-3, the J gene TRBJ2-7; maybe TRBD2 (7 bases). V shed 4 bases and J shed 7 bases, with 26 bases lying between them. The CDR3 runs 17 residues. The V gene's germline CDR1 is MNHEY and CDR2 SVGEGT. This CDR3 is CASSWTGGPSGSKEQYF. CDR3 nucleotides: TGTGCCAGCAGTTGGACGGGGGGCCCCTCGGGGTCGAAAGAGCAGTACTTC.

The CDR3, as DNA: TGTGCCAGCAGCTCAGCGGCCTCTGGAAACACCATATATTTT. Amino acid sequence: CASSSAASGNTIYF. The chain recombines TRBV3-1 (or the pseudogene TRBV3-2) with TRBJ1-3; D ambiguous. Looked up from germline, CDR1 is LGHDT and CDR2 is YNNKEL (reference sequence). The CDR3 is 14 amino acids. Trimming shortened V by 5 bases and J by 0 bases, and 8 bases separated the two germline ends.

The CDR3 protein is CASSFGTGDRTQYF. Here the CDR3 DNA reads TGTGCCAGCAGCTTCGGGACAGGGGATAGGACGCAGTATTTT. This chain uses TRBV7-6 with TRBJ2-3, with 10 bases matching TRBD1. The V and J ends lost 3 bases and 9 bases, in that order; junction bases with no gene match: 6. There are 14 residues in the CDR3. Germline lookup yields CDR1 SGHVS and CDR2 FNYEAQ. Full variable domain (outside the CDR3, taken from reference TRBV7-6 and TRBJ2-3): GAGVSQSPRYKVTKRGQDVALRCDPISGHVSLYWYRQALGQGPEFLTYFNYEAQQDKSGLPNDRFSAERPEGSISTLTIQRTEQRDSAMYRCASSFGTGDRTQYFGPGTRLTVL.

The chain has TRBV4-2 and TRBJ2-3; D possibly corresponds to TRBD2 (6 bases). Germline V gene data show CDR1 as LGHNA and CDR2 as YNFKEQ. V lost 1 base and J 2 bases, leaving 16 bases between the germline ends. This CDR3 comprises 17 residues. CDR3 bases: TGTGCCAGCAGCCAAGGGGGGACTTCGGAGACCACAGATACGCAGTATTTT. Residues: CASSQGGTSETTDTQYF.

The chain uses TRBV12-3 or TRBV12-4 and TRBJ2-1; D unclear. Trimming took 8 bases from V and 0 from J, leaving 8 bases between them. This CDR3 has 13 amino acids. The CDR3 region has the DNA TGTGCCAGCGTCAAGAGCTCCTACAATGAGCAGTTCTTC. The encoded protein is CASVKSSYNEQFF.

This chain joins TRBV5-6 and TRBJ1-4; 10 nucleotides match TRBD1. This CDR3 is 15 amino acids long. CDR1 and CDR2 from the germline V gene are SGHDT and YYEEEE. The V segment lost 4 bases and the J segment 4 bases; nucleotides outside the gene matches: 4. Here the CDR3 DNA reads TGTGCCAGCAGCCGACAGGGGGCCTTTAATGAAAAACTGTTTTTT. Amino acids: CASSRQGAFNEKLFF. The full variable domain, completed using reference TRBV5-6 and TRBJ1-4, is DAGVTQSPTHLIKTRGQQVTLRCSPKSGHDTVSWYQQALGQGPQFIFQYYEEEERQRGNFPDRFSGHQFPNYSSELNVNALLLGDSALYLCASSRQGAFNEKLFFGSGTQLSVL.

This clone was seen only a few times. V usage is TRBV28 and J usage is TRBJ1-5, with 10 bases matching TRBD1. The CDR3 runs to 16 residues. Germline V lookup: CDR1 MDHEN, CDR2 SYDVKM. Unmatched junction bases numbered 6, after V lost 5 bases and J lost 2 bases. The chain's CDR3 is CASSRQGALGNQPQHF. CDR3 DNA sequence: TGTGCCAGCAGTCGACAGGGGGCGTTGGGCAATCAGCCCCAGCATTTT.